The clone carrying this T cell receptor beta chain has just a few counts. What it recognizes is unknown. Germline CDR1 SEHNR, CDR2 FQNEAQ (reference sequence). The CDR3 runs to 11 residues. The V gene lost 5 bases and the J gene lost 10 bases, with 9 bases spanning the gap. Genomic DNA, serving as template, underwent TCR beta VDJ and CDR3 profiling. Using its own MiXCR run on the reads, TCRdb lists one record per CDR3 protein. The sample lists about 130,000 distinct CDR3 sequences, 48% occurring once. These data originate in a study of CD8+CD57+ T cells in acquired aplastic anemia. Looking at the study overall: The DNA of sorted CD4+ and CD8+ cells averaged about 3 ug. Healthy-donor CD4+ cells averaged about 11 million reads. Study-wide findings and caveats: Common to patients and controls were around 30 CD8+ CDR3 sequences.

Sequencing was carried out using sorted CD4+, CD8+, or CD8+CD57+ T cells (not recorded which) from PBMCs. The clonotype comes from a human donor in good health, serving as a control. The J gene is TRBJ2-1, the V gene TRBV7-9, with D maybe TRBD1 (5 bases). The chain's CDR3 is CASSHRTEQFF. The CDR3 region has the DNA TGTGCCAGCAGCCACCGGACAGAGCAGTTCTTC.